The entry that follows covers one T cell receptor beta chain sequence. The antigen remains undetermined. This record belongs to a study of early T cells in non-severe SARS-CoV-2 infection. Points from the study as a whole: Matching results from VDJdb favored anti-spike CD8 responses, leaving private and CD4 specificities undetected.

Individual cDNA molecules each received unique molecular identifiers attached to them. TCRdb re-called the 5' RACE reads with MiXCR, one entry per CDR3 protein. This table holds about 86,000 distinct CDR3 sequences, approximately 15% found once. The origin of this receptor is an adult who was a healthcare worker with PCR-confirmed SARS-CoV-2 infection or an uninfected control (not recorded which). Sequencing used whole blood.

The CDR3 DNA sequence: TGTGCCAGCGCGACCCAAAACAGGGGGAATGAGCAGTTCTTC. It encodes CASATQNRGNEQFF. V is TRBV19 and J is TRBJ2-1, with 8 bases lining up with TRBD1. V dropped 9 bases and J dropped 7; count of bases not matched to a gene: 11. This CDR3 has 14 amino acids. Looked up from germline, CDR1 is LNHDA and CDR2 is SQIVND (reference sequence).